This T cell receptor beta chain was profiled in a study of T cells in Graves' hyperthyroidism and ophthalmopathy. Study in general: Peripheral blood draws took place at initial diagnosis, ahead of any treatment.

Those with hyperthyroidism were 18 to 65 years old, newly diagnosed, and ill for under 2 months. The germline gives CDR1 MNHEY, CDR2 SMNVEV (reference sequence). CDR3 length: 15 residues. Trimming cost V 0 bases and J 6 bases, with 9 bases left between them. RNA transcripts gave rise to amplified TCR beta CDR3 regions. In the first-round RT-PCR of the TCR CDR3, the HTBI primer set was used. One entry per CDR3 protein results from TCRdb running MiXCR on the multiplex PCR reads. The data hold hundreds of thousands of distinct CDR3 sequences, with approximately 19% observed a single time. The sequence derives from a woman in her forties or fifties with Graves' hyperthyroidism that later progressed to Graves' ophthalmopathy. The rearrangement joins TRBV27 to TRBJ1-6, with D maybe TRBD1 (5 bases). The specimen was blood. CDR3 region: CASSLSPGFNSPLHF. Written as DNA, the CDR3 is TGTGCCAGCAGTTTATCACCAGGGTTTAATTCACCCCTCCACTTT.